There are a few counts of the clone carrying this T cell receptor beta chain. Trimming pared 0 bases from V and 1 base from J, leaving 9 bases between. The length of the CDR3 is 14 residues. CDR1 is DFQATT, CDR2 SNEGSKA, per germline (reference sequence). This sample is part of a study of spatial heterogeneity in lung cancer. Noted time point: sample taken at primary tumor resection. Unique molecular identifiers, one per molecule, were present on every TCR cDNA molecule. Each CDR3 protein gets one entry after TCRdb re-called the 5' RACE reads with MiXCR. The sample contains about 48,000 distinct CDR3 sequences, less than 6% of which appear only once.

The sample was PBMCs, taken at surgery. This clonotype was obtained from a male donor with early-stage non-small cell lung cancer. The chain has TRBV20-1 and TRBJ1-1, with D uncertain. This CDR3 is CSARDPVGNTEAFF. CDR3 in DNA: TGCAGTGCTAGAGATCCCGTGGGGAACACTGAAGCTTTCTTT.